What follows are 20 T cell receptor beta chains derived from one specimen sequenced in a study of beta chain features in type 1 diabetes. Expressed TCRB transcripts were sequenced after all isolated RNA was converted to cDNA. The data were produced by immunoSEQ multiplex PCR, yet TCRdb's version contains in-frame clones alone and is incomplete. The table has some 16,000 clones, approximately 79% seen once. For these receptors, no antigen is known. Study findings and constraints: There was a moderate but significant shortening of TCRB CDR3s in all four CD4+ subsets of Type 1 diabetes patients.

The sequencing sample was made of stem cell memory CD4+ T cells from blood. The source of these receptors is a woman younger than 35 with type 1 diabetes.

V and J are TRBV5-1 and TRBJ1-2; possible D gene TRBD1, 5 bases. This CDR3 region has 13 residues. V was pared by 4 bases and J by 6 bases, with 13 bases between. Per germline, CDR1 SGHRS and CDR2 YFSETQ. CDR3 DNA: TGCGCCAGCAGCGCGCAGGGTGCAGATGGCTACACCTTC. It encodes CASSAQGADGYTF.

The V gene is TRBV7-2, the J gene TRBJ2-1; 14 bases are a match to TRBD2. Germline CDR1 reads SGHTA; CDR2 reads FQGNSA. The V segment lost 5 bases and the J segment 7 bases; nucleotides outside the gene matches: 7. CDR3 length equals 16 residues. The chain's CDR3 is CASSLLGLAGGNEQFF. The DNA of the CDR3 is TGTGCCAGCAGCCTTCTTGGACTAGCGGGAGGAAATGAGCAGTTCTTC.

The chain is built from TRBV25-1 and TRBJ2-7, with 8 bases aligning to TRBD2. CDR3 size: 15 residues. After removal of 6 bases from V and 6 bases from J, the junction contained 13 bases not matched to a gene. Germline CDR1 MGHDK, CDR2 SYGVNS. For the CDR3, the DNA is TGTGCCAGCAGCGCTCCCGGGCGGGAGGACGGCGAGCAGTACGTC. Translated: CASSAPGREDGEQYV.

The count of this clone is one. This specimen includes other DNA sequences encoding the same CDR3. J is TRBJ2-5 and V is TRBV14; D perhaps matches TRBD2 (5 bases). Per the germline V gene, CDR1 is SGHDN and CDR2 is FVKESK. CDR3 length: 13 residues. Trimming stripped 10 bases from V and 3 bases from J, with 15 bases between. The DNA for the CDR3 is TGTGCCACCTCAGAGGGTCTGAAAGAGACCCAGTACTTC. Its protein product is CATSEGLKETQYF.

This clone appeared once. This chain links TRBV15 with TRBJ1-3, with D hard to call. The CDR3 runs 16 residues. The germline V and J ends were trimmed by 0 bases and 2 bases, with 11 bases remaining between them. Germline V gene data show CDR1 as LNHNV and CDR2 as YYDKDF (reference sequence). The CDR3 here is CATSRDPGLAGNTIYF. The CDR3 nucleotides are TGTGCCACCAGCAGAGATCCTGGGCTCGCTGGAAACACCATATATTTT. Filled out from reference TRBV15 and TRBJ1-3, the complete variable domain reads DAMVIQNPRYQVTQFGKPVTLSCSQTLNHNVMYWYQQKSSQAPKLLFHYYDKDFNNEADTPDNFQSRRPNTSFCFLDIRSPGLGDTAMYLCATSRDPGLAGNTIYFGEGSWLTVV.

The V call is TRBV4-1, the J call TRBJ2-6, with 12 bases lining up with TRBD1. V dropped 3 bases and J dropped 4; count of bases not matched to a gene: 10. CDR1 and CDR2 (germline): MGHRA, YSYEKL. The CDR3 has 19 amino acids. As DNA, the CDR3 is TGCGCCAGCAGCCACCCATTGGGACAGGGGGCTAGAGGGGCCAACGTCCTGACTTTC. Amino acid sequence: CASSHPLGQGARGANVLTF.

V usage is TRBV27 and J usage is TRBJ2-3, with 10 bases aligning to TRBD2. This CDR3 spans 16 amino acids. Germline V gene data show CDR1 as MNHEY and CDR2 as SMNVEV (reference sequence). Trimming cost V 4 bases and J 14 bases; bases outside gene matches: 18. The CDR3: CASSSLLAGTVLARYF. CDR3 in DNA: TGTGCCAGCAGTTCCTTACTAGCGGGAACCGTACTCGCCCGGTATTTT.

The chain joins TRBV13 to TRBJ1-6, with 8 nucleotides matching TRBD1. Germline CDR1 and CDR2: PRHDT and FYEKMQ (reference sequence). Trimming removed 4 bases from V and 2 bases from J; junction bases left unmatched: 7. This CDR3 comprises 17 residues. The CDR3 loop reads CASSWTGQGTYNSPLHF. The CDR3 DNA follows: TGTGCCAGCAGCTGGACTGGACAGGGAACCTATAATTCACCCCTCCACTTT.

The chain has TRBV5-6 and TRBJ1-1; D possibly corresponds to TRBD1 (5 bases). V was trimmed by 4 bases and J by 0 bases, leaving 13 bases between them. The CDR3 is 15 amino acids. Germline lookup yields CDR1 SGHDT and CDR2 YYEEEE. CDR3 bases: TGTGCCAGCAGCCCCATCGGGGGACTGAACACTGAAGCTTTCTTT. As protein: CASSPIGGLNTEAFF.

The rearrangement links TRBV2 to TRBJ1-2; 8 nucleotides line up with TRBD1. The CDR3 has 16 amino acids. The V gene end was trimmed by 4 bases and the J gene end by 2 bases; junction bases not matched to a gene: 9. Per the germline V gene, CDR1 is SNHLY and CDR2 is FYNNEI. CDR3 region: CASSGDRGWKNYGYTF. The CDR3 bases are TGTGCCAGCAGTGGTGACAGGGGTTGGAAAAACTATGGCTACACCTTC.

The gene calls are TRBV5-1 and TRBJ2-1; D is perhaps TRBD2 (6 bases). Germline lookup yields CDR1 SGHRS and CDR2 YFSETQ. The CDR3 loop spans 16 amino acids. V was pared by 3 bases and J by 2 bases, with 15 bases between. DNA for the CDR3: TGCGCCAGCAGCTCCTATAGCGGAGCAGCCTACAATGAGCAGTTCTTC. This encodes CASSSYSGAAYNEQFF.

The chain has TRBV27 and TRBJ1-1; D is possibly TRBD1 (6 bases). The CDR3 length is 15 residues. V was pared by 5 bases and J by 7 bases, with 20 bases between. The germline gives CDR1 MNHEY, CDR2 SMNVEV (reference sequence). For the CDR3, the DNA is TGTGCCAGCAGTCTCGGGACATGGGACCTGGGTGAAGCTTTCTTT. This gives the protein CASSLGTWDLGEAFF.

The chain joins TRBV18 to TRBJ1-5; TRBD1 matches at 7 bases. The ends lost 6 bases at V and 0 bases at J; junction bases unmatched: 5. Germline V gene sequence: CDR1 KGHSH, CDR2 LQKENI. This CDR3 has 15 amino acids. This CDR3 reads CASSYGQASNQPQHF. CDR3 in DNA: TGTGCCAGCTCCTACGGACAGGCTAGCAATCAGCCCCAGCATTTT.

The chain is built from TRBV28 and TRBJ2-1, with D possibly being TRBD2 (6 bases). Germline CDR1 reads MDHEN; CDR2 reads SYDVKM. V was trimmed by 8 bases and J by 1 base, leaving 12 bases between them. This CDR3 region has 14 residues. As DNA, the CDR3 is TGTGCCAGCGGTCGCGGGACTTCCTACAATGAGCAGTTCTTC. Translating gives CASGRGTSYNEQFF.

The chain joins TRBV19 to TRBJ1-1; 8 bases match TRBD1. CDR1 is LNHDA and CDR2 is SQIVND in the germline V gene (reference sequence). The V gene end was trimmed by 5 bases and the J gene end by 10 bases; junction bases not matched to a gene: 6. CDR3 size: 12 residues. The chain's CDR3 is CASSFGQGGAFF. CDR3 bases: TGTGCCAGTAGTTTCGGACAGGGAGGAGCTTTCTTT.

CDR3 DNA: TGCGCCAGCAGCTTCGGCGGGATTGGCCTATCACCACTCTCCTACGAGCAGTACTTC. Encoded protein: CASSFGGIGLSPLSYEQYF. This chain connects TRBV5-1 to TRBJ2-7, with TRBD2 as a possible D gene (6 bases). The germline V gene encodes CDR1 SGHRS and CDR2 YFSETQ. V was clipped by 2 bases and J by 0 bases, with 24 bases between them. The CDR3 is 19 residues long.

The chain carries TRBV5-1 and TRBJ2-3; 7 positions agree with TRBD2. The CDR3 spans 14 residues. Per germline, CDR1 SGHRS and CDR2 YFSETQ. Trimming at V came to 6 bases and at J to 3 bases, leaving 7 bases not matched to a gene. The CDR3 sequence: CASTRGGSTDTQYF. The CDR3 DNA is TGCGCCAGCACCCGAGGCGGGAGTACAGATACGCAGTATTTT.

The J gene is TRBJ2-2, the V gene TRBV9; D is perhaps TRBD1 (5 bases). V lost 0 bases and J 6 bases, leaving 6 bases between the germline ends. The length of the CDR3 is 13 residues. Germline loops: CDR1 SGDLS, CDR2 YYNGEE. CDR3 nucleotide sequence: TGTGCCAGCAGCGTAGCAGGGCCCGGGGAGCTGTTTTTT. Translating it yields CASSVAGPGELFF.

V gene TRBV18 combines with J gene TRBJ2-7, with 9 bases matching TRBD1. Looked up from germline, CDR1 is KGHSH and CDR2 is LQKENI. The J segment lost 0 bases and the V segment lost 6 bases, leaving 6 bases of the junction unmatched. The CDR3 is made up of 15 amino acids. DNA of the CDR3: TGTGCCAGCTCTCCCGGACAGGGGAGCTCCTACGAGCAGTACTTC. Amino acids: CASSPGQGSSYEQYF.

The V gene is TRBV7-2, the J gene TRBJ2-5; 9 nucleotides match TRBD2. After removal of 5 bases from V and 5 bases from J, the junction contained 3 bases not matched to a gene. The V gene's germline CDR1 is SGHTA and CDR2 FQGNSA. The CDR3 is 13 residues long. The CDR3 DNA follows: TGTGCCAGCAGCCGCGGACTAGCGGAGACCCAGTACTTC. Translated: CASSRGLAETQYF. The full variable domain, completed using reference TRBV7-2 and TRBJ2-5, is GAGVSQSPSNKVTEKGKDVELRCDPISGHTALYWYRQSLGQGLEFLIYFQGNSAPDKSGLPSDRFSAERTGGSVSTLTIQRTQQEDSAVYLCASSRGLAETQYFGPGTRLLVL.